This T cell receptor beta chain originates from a study of beta chain features in type 1 diabetes. Study-wide results and limits: Any role of HLA type in TCRB rearrangement remained unresolved here.

This CDR3 contains 15 residues. From germline, CDR1 is MNHEY and CDR2 SVGAGI. About this clone: The target antigen is unknown. Relative to the germline gene, one junction end is altered; a read error may explain this.

The entirety of the isolated RNA underwent reverse transcription, so expressed TCRB transcripts were sequenced. Assay: immunoSEQ multiplex PCR; the TCRdb copy retains only in-frame clones and omits some. This repertoire shows about 300,000 clones, approximately 8.1% found once; its top ten account for more than 1%. This sequence joins TRBV6-5 and TRBJ2-2; D is uncertain. The TCR originated in a woman younger than 35 in good health. Specimen: central memory CD4+ T cells from blood. CDR3 sequence reads: CASSETFTNAGELFF. CDR3 nucleotides: TGTGCCAGCAGCGAAACCTTTACGAACGCCGGGGAGCTGTTTTTT.